These 18 T cell receptor beta chains share one sample of origin, sequenced in a study of T cell changes during pregnancy in multiple sclerosis. The method was immunoSEQ multiplex PCR; TCRdb's version includes in-frame clones alone and lacks a portion of them. The data show about 100,000 clones, with 92% seen just once and around 1.8% held by the top ten. The source material was peripheral blood, sampled after pregnancy. These receptors were collected from a female donor with multiple sclerosis, enrolled in a pregnancy study.

The rearrangement uses TRBV9 and TRBJ2-7, with D possibly TRBD2 on 6 matching bases. Germline lookup yields CDR1 SGDLS and CDR2 YYNGEE. The CDR3 runs to 16 residues. The V end lost 4 bases, the J end lost 0 bases, and 17 bases lay between the germline ends. As DNA, the CDR3 is TGTGCCAGCAGCCCGCGGGGCGAATTTAGCTCCTACGAGCAGTACTTC. Translating gives CASSPRGEFSSYEQYF. The full variable domain, completed using reference TRBV9 and TRBJ2-7, is DSGVTQTPKHLITATGQRVTLRCSPRSGDLSVYWYQQSLDQGLQFLIQYYNGEERAKGNILERFSAQQFPDLHSELNLSSLELGDSALYFCASSPRGEFSSYEQYFGPGTRLTVT.

The chain employs TRBV28 and TRBJ2-3; D is ambiguous. The V gene's germline CDR1 is MDHEN and CDR2 SYDVKM. V dropped 4 bases and J dropped 0 bases, with 11 bases sitting between them. The CDR3 spans 15 residues. The CDR3 nucleotides are TGTGCCAGCAGTTACAGATCTTTTAGCACAGATACGCAGTATTTT. Its protein is CASSYRSFSTDTQYF.

This chain connects TRBV28 to TRBJ2-1, with 8 nucleotides matching TRBD2. The germline CDR1 and CDR2 sequences are MDHEN and SYDVKM. J lost 4 bases, V lost 7 bases, and 12 bases had no gene match. This CDR3 has 16 residues. The CDR3 loop reads CASTTGGMAPYNEQFF. Here the CDR3 DNA reads TGTGCCAGCACGACGGGAGGGATGGCTCCATACAATGAGCAGTTCTTC.

This clone was counted only a few times. The sample carries other DNA sequences with the same CDR3. This chain links TRBV30 with TRBJ1-1, with 7 bases lining up with TRBD1. The ends lost 3 bases at V and 0 bases at J; junction bases unmatched: 1. The CDR3 totals 13 residues. CDR1 GTSNPN and CDR2 SVGIG come from the germline V gene (reference sequence). The CDR3: CAWRGQLNTEAFF. The CDR3 region has the DNA TGTGCCTGGAGGGGACAGCTGAACACTGAAGCTTTCTTT.

V and J are TRBV9 and TRBJ2-5; 12 nucleotides match TRBD2. V lost 0 bases and J lost 5; bases outside the gene matches: 8. This CDR3 is 17 amino acids long. The V gene's germline CDR1 is SGDLS and CDR2 YYNGEE. In nucleotides, the CDR3 is TGTGCCAGCAGCGTAGCGGCTAGCGGGGGGGCACTGGAGACCCAGTACTTC. This codes for CASSVAASGGALETQYF.

This clone turned up a few times. The J gene is TRBJ1-1, the V gene TRBV4-1, with 12 bases identical to TRBD1. The V and J ends lost 0 bases and 5 bases, in that order; junction bases with no gene match: 10. This CDR3 has 18 residues. Germline V lookup: CDR1 MGHRA, CDR2 YSYEKL. The CDR3 DNA is TGCGCCAGCAGCCAAGATACCCGGGACAGGGGGCAGAGAACTGAAGCTTTCTTT. Translated, it gives CASSQDTRDRGQRTEAFF.

The rearrangement uses TRBV19 and TRBJ2-3; 7 positions agree with TRBD2. There are 14 residues in the CDR3. V lost 3 bases to trimming and J lost 7 bases; unmatched junction nucleotides: 7. Germline V CDR1 and CDR2: LNHDA, SQIVND (reference sequence). The CDR3 sequence is CASSIAGGKNTQYF. CDR3 DNA: TGTGCCAGTAGTATTGCCGGGGGGAAAAATACGCAGTATTTT.

The chain combines TRBV4-1 with TRBJ2-1, with 7 bases lining up with TRBD1. CDR1 and CDR2 (germline): MGHRA, YSYEKL. The junction had 5 bases not matched to a gene; V was cut back by 0 bases and J by 6 bases. There are 15 residues in the CDR3. CDR3 in DNA: TGCGCCAGCAGCCAAGATGGACAGGTATCCAATGAGCAGTTCTTC. Its translation: CASSQDGQVSNEQFF.

The chain recombines TRBV5-1 with TRBJ2-2; 7 bases map to TRBD2. Germline trimming cut 4 bases from V and 7 bases from J; bases unmatched to any gene: 10. Germline V gene lookup returns CDR1 SGHRS and CDR2 YFSETQ. This CDR3 is 15 amino acids long. The CDR3 coding sequence is TGCGCCAGCAGCCTAGGGACTATCAGAGGCGGGGAGCTGTTTTTT. Amino acids: CASSLGTIRGGELFF. The full variable domain, in which reference TRBV5-1 and TRBJ2-2 provide the parts outside the CDR3, is KAGVTQTPRYLIKTRGQQVTLSCSPISGHRSVSWYQQTPGQGLQFLFEYFSETQRNKGNFPGRFSGRQFSNSRSEMNVSTLELGDSALYLCASSLGTIRGGELFFGEGSRLTVL.

The V and J genes are TRBV18 and TRBJ1-6, with 7 bases fitting TRBD1. Germline trimming cut 3 bases from V and 5 bases from J; bases unmatched to any gene: 1. Germline CDR1 and CDR2: KGHSH and LQKENI. CDR3 length equals 14 residues. CDR3 protein: CASSPTGNNSPLHF. CDR3 bases: TGTGCCAGCTCACCGACAGGGAATAATTCACCCCTCCACTTT.

V gene TRBV6-5 combines with J gene TRBJ2-7, with D maybe TRBD2 (5 bases). Germline V gene data show CDR1 as MNHEY and CDR2 as SVGAGI. The CDR3 contains 15 residues. The V gene lost 6 bases and the J gene lost 3 bases, with 18 bases spanning the gap. The CDR3 region is CASSSPSRDYYEQYF. Written as DNA, the CDR3 is TGTGCCAGCAGCTCCCCCAGTCGGGATTACTACGAGCAGTACTTC.

This clone was observed a single time. In DNA, the CDR3 is TGTGCCAGTAGACCAGGGGGAAGGAACACTGAAGCTTTCTTT. Translated, it gives CASRPGGRNTEAFF. V usage is TRBV19 and J usage is TRBJ1-1; 7 nucleotides line up with TRBD1. This CDR3 has 14 amino acids. Looked up from germline, CDR1 is LNHDA and CDR2 is SQIVND (reference sequence). Unmatched junction bases numbered 5, after V lost 6 bases and J lost 1 base. Complete variable domain (other parts from reference TRBV19 and TRBJ1-1): DGGITQSPKYLFRKEGQNVTLSCEQNLNHDAMYWYRQDPGQGLRLIYYSQIVNDFQKGDIAEGYSVSREKKESFPLTVTSAQKNPTAFYLCASRPGGRNTEAFFGQGTRLTVV.

This sequence joins TRBV5-6 and TRBJ2-7; 8 bases match TRBD1. CDR1 SGHDT and CDR2 YYEEEE come from the germline V gene. Germline trimming cut 4 bases from V and 3 bases from J; bases unmatched to any gene: 6. The CDR3 sequence is 14 residues long. The CDR3 nucleotides are TGTGCCAGCAGCGGGACAGGAGGTATCTACGAGCAGTACTTC. This gives the protein CASSGTGGIYEQYF.

CDR3 sequence (DNA): TGTGCCAGCTCACCGAACCCGGGACAAAAGAGTAGTGGCTACACCTTC. As protein: CASSPNPGQKSSGYTF. The chain employs TRBV18 and TRBJ1-2; D is possibly TRBD1 (6 bases). Trimming stripped 3 bases from V and 7 bases from J, with 21 bases between. This CDR3 has 16 amino acids. Per the germline V gene, CDR1 is KGHSH and CDR2 is LQKENI. The full variable domain, in which reference TRBV18 and TRBJ1-2 provide the parts outside the CDR3, is NAGVMQNPRHLVRRRGQEARLRCSPMKGHSHVYWYRQLPEEGLKFMVYLQKENIIDESGMPKERFSAEFPKEGPSILRIQQVVRGDSAAYFCASSPNPGQKSSGYTFGSGTRLTVV.

The chain uses TRBV5-1 and TRBJ2-1, with 10 positions matching TRBD2. Germline trimming cut 4 bases from V and 0 bases from J; bases unmatched to any gene: 19. The CDR3 extends over 21 amino acids. CDR1 is SGHRS, CDR2 YFSETQ, per germline. CDR3 sequence: CASSRLPLAGEMISSYNEQFF. The CDR3 DNA reads as TGCGCCAGCAGCCGGCTACCTCTAGCGGGGGAGATGATTTCCTCCTACAATGAGCAGTTCTTC.

CDR3 residues: CASSRTGLNTEAFF. CDR3 bases: TGTGCCAGCAGTCGGACAGGATTGAACACTGAAGCTTTCTTT. The chain has TRBV6-1 and TRBJ1-1, with TRBD1 matching over 7 bases. Per the germline V gene, CDR1 is MNHNS and CDR2 is SASEGT. Trimming took 5 bases from V and 0 from J; bases not matched to a gene: 3. CDR3 length: 14 amino acids.

The chain joins TRBV30 to TRBJ2-7; 11 nucleotides agree with TRBD2. Germline CDR1 is GTSNPN and CDR2 is SVGIG (reference sequence). The CDR3 extends over 15 amino acids. The V and J ends lost 4 bases and 2 bases, in that order; junction bases with no gene match: 7. CDR3 DNA sequence: TGTGCCTGGACTCCCCCGGGACTAGCGGCCTACGAGCAGTACTTC. Its protein is CAWTPPGLAAYEQYF.

V usage is TRBV5-4 and J usage is TRBJ2-7, with 8 positions matching TRBD2. The V gene end was trimmed by 1 base and the J gene end by 2 bases; junction bases not matched to a gene: 2. Germline V lookup: CDR1 SGHNT, CDR2 YYREEE (reference sequence). CDR3 length: 14 amino acids. For the CDR3, the DNA is TGTGCCAGCAGCTTGCGGGGGGGCACCTACGAGCAGTACTTC. This sequence encodes CASSLRGGTYEQYF.